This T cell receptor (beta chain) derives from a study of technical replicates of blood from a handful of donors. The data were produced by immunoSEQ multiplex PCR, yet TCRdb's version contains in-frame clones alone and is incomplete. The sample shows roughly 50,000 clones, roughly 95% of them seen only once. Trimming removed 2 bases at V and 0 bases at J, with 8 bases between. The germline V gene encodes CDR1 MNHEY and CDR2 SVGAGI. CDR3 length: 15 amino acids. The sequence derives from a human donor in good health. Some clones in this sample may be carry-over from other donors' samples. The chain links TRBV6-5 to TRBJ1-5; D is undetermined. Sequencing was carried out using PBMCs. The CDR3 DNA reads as TGTGCCAGCAGTTACGACGGGGTTAGCAATCAGCCCCAGCATTTT. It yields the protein CASSYDGVSNQPQHF.